A single sample gave rise to the 28 T cell receptor beta chains below, sequenced in a study of shared clonotypes between healthy human individuals. Naive-designated CD8 cells lacked CD45RO, were positively enriched for CCR7, and omitted terminally differentiated effector memory CD45RA+ cells. Sequenced by immunoSEQ multiplex PCR; TCRdb stores in-frame clones only, minus some. The top ten clones hold approximately 1% of a sample with some 2 million clones, roughly 94% of them seen once. The sequenced material came from naive CD8+ T cells sorted from blood. The receptors here all came from a man in his late teens or twenties in good health.

The V call is TRBV28, the J call TRBJ1-2, with D possibly being TRBD1 (6 bases). V shed 3 bases and J shed 7 bases, with 18 bases lying between them. This CDR3 has 15 residues. Germline-derived CDR1 and CDR2 are MDHEN and SYDVKM. DNA of the CDR3: TGTGCCAGCAGTTTGGGGGCCTCCCTCGGCGGTGGCTACACCTTC. Protein: CASSLGASLGGGYTF.

The CDR3 reads CAWSVFSRGNEQFF. CDR3 bases: TGTGCCTGGAGTGTTTTCAGCCGGGGTAATGAGCAGTTCTTC. The chain recombines TRBV30 with TRBJ2-1; D is possibly TRBD2 (5 bases). The CDR3 length is 14 residues. V dropped 0 bases and J dropped 7 bases, with 13 bases sitting between them. Germline V CDR1 and CDR2: GTSNPN, SVGIG (reference sequence).

The V call is TRBV10-1, the J call TRBJ2-2; D is ambiguous. CDR1 is WNHNN and CDR2 is SYGVQD in the germline V gene (reference sequence). The V end was cut by 10 bases, the J end by 1 base, with 13 bases between. The CDR3 is made up of 14 amino acids. CDR3 sequence: CATGRNENTGELFF. The CDR3 DNA reads TGCGCCACGGGCCGGAACGAGAACACCGGGGAGCTGTTTTTT.

The CDR3 spells CASSLRQGLSYEQYF. CDR3 bases: TGTGCCAGCAGCCTTAGGCAGGGTTTGTCCTACGAGCAGTACTTC. The chain couples TRBV11-2 to TRBJ2-7; tentatively, D is TRBD1 (5 bases). The V gene's germline CDR1 is SGHAT and CDR2 FQNNGV. This CDR3 region has 15 residues. The germline V and J ends were trimmed by 5 bases and 1 base, with 15 bases remaining between them.

This sequence joins TRBV15 and TRBJ2-7; TRBD2 matches 8 bases. The CDR3 spans 14 residues. Germline CDR1 and CDR2: LNHNV and YYDKDF (reference sequence). The trim removed 0 bases at V and 7 bases at J, leaving 5 bases unmatched. The CDR3 reads CATSRDIAGGEQYF. The CDR3 DNA sequence: TGTGCCACCAGCAGAGATATTGCGGGAGGAGAGCAGTACTTC.

The gene calls are TRBV11-3 and TRBJ2-7, with D tentatively TRBD2 (5 bases). Deletions cut 2 bases from V and 3 bases from J, with 14 bases between. Looked up from germline, CDR1 is SGHNT and CDR2 is YENEEA. The CDR3 consists of 15 residues. The CDR3 protein is CASSLTASGDYEQYF. The CDR3 nucleotides read TGTGCCAGCAGCTTAACAGCCTCCGGGGACTACGAGCAGTACTTC.

The chain carries TRBV27 and TRBJ1-1; a possible D gene is TRBD1 (6 bases). The germline V and J ends were trimmed by 4 bases and 0 bases, with 6 bases remaining between them. This CDR3 spans 13 amino acids. From germline, CDR1 is MNHEY and CDR2 SMNVEV (reference sequence). The CDR3: CASSSGVNTEAFF. DNA for the CDR3: TGTGCCAGCAGTTCAGGGGTGAACACTGAAGCTTTCTTT.

This chain links TRBV27 with TRBJ1-6, with D uncertain. This CDR3 has 14 residues. Per germline, CDR1 MNHEY and CDR2 SMNVEV (reference sequence). Trimming took off 2 bases at V and 10 bases at J, with 12 bases between the two ends. CDR3 protein: CASSLNGVASPLHF. The CDR3 DNA reads as TGTGCCAGCAGTTTAAATGGGGTAGCCTCACCCCTCCACTTT.

The CDR3 bases are TGTGCCAGTAGTCCGGACAGGGAGGGGGGTCAGCCCCAGCATTTT. It encodes CASSPDREGGQPQHF. V and J are TRBV19 and TRBJ1-5; 8 bases map to TRBD1. Germline CDR1 reads LNHDA; CDR2 reads SQIVND (reference sequence). V shed 5 bases, J shed 6 bases, and the junction held 9 bases outside the gene matches. This CDR3 spans 15 amino acids. Supplemented by reference TRBV19 and TRBJ1-5, the full variable domain reads DGGITQSPKYLFRKEGQNVTLSCEQNLNHDAMYWYRQDPGQGLRLIYYSQIVNDFQKGDIAEGYSVSREKKESFPLTVTSAQKNPTAFYLCASSPDREGGQPQHFGDGTRLSIL.

The chain is built from TRBV11-1 and TRBJ2-7; 8 bases match TRBD2. This CDR3 has 15 residues. V shed 0 bases, J shed 3 bases, and the junction held 4 bases outside the gene matches. Germline-derived CDR1 and CDR2 are SGHAT and FQDESV (reference sequence). CDR3 nucleotide sequence: TGTGCCAGCAGCTTAGCGCGGGGGGCCAACTACGAGCAGTACTTC. Protein: CASSLARGANYEQYF.

This clone was seen a few times. The V call is TRBV19, the J call TRBJ1-1; D not certain. The CDR3 totals 13 residues. The germline gives CDR1 LNHDA, CDR2 SQIVND (reference sequence). V was clipped by 3 bases and J by 1 base, with 6 bases between them. The CDR3, as DNA: TGTGCCAGTAGTATGATTGGGAACACTGAAGCTTTCTTT. Amino acids: CASSMIGNTEAFF. Based on the CDR3 plus reference TRBV19 and TRBJ1-1, the full variable domain is DGGITQSPKYLFRKEGQNVTLSCEQNLNHDAMYWYRQDPGQGLRLIYYSQIVNDFQKGDIAEGYSVSREKKESFPLTVTSAQKNPTAFYLCASSMIGNTEAFFGQGTRLTVV.

Here the CDR3 reads CSAEGRGETQYF. CDR3 nucleotide sequence: TGCAGCGCCGAGGGACGAGGAGAGACCCAGTACTTC. The chain recombines TRBV29-1 with TRBJ2-5, with D perhaps assigned TRBD1 or TRBD2 (5 bases each). Trimming stripped 7 bases from V and 4 bases from J, with 13 bases between. CDR3 length equals 12 residues. Germline CDR1 is SQVTM and CDR2 is ANQGSEA. Using reference TRBV29-1 and TRBJ2-5 for the parts outside the CDR3, the full variable domain is SAVISQKPSRDICQRGTSLTIQCQVDSQVTMMFWYRQQPGQSLTLIATANQGSEATYESGFVIDKFPISRPNLTFSTLTVSNMSPEDSSIYLCSAEGRGETQYFGPGTRLLVL.

The J gene is TRBJ1-1, the V gene TRBV27, with D possibly being TRBD1 (5 bases). The CDR3 loop spans 13 amino acids. Trimming took off 3 bases at V and 6 bases at J, with 11 bases between the two ends. The germline V gene has CDR1 MNHEY and CDR2 SMNVEV (reference sequence). In DNA form, the CDR3 reads TGTGCCAGCAGTTTCGGGGGAGGGTCTGAAGCTTTCTTT. Translating gives CASSFGGGSEAFF.

The chain couples TRBV7-3 to TRBJ2-7, with 9 bases that match TRBD2. The germline V gene has CDR1 SGHTA and CDR2 FQGTGA. After removal of 6 bases from V and 0 bases from J, the junction contained 6 bases not matched to a gene. This CDR3 contains 15 residues. The CDR3 DNA sequence: TGTGCCAGCAGTCAAGCGGGGGGCTTCTCCTACGAGCAGTACTTC. Translating gives CASSQAGGFSYEQYF.

In the case of this clone: This CDR3 is also generated by other DNA sequences in the sample. The chain couples TRBV13 to TRBJ2-2; the D is unclear. Trimming took 5 bases from V and 4 from J, leaving 8 bases between them. The CDR3 runs to 13 residues. In germline, CDR1 is PRHDT, CDR2 FYEKMQ (reference sequence). CDR3 region: CASSLGPTGELFF. CDR3 coding DNA: TGTGCCAGCAGCCTTGGACCCACCGGGGAGCTGTTTTTT. Together with reference TRBV13 and TRBJ2-2, the CDR3 gives the full variable domain: AAGVIQSPRHLIKEKRETATLKCYPIPRHDTVYWYQQGPGQDPQFLISFYEKMQSDKGSIPDRFSAQQFSDYHSELNMSSLELGDSALYFCASSLGPTGELFFGEGSRLTVL.

J is TRBJ2-7 and V is TRBV5-1, with D possibly TRBD1 on 5 matching bases. Germline values: CDR1 SGHRS, CDR2 YFSETQ. Trimming cost V 4 bases and J 6 bases, with 14 bases left between them. The CDR3 is 13 amino acids. The CDR3: CASSVTGASEQYF. The CDR3 coding sequence is TGCGCCAGCAGCGTAACAGGTGCGAGCGAGCAGTACTTC.

This chain joins TRBV13 and TRBJ2-7, with TRBD1 identical over 7 bases. V lost 5 bases to trimming and J lost 3 bases; unmatched junction nucleotides: 7. This CDR3 has 14 residues. Germline V gene data show CDR1 as PRHDT and CDR2 as FYEKMQ (reference sequence). The chain's CDR3 is CASSPGTANYEQYF. The CDR3 DNA sequence: TGTGCCAGCAGCCCTGGGACAGCTAACTACGAGCAGTACTTC.

V is TRBV27 and J is TRBJ2-5; no clear D. Trimming removed 10 bases from V and 1 base from J, with 16 bases in between. CDR3 length equals 14 residues. Germline CDR1 and CDR2: MNHEY and SMNVEV (reference sequence). CDR3 sequence reads: CATREMGLQETQYF. In DNA, the CDR3 is TGTGCCACCAGAGAGATGGGTCTCCAAGAGACCCAGTACTTC.

This clone was detected only once. V gene TRBV7-9 combines with J gene TRBJ2-4; D tentatively fits TRBD1 or TRBD2 (5 bases each). The CDR3 consists of 14 residues. Trimming took off 5 bases at V and 7 bases at J, with 15 bases between the two ends. Germline V gene sequence: CDR1 SEHNR, CDR2 FQNEAQ (reference sequence). In nucleotides, the CDR3 is TGTGCCAGCAGCCTAAGTCCGGGACCCAACATTCAGTACTTC. It translates to CASSLSPGPNIQYF.

A note on this clone: Other DNA sequences in this sample translate to the same CDR3. This chain connects TRBV6-5 to TRBJ2-1; perhaps TRBD2 as D (5 bases). The germline gives CDR1 MNHEY, CDR2 SVGAGI. CDR3 size: 13 residues. Trimming cost V 2 bases and J 4 bases, with 6 bases left between them. The CDR3 reads CASSYGGYNEQFF. The CDR3 bases are TGTGCCAGCAGTTACGGAGGTTACAATGAGCAGTTCTTC.

The gene calls are TRBV7-9 and TRBJ1-1, with D possibly TRBD1 on 5 matching bases. The length of the CDR3 is 13 residues. In germline, CDR1 is SEHNR, CDR2 FQNEAQ (reference sequence). Trimming cost V 5 bases and J 8 bases, with 15 bases left between them. CDR3 sequence: CASSQTGPAEAFF. The DNA of the CDR3 is TGTGCCAGCAGCCAAACAGGACCAGCAGAAGCTTTCTTT.

The CDR3 spells CASTPSHYEQYF. The DNA for the CDR3 is TGTGCCAGCACCCCCTCCCACTACGAGCAGTACTTC. The chain combines TRBV27 with TRBJ2-7; no reliable D call. V was cut by 7 bases and J by 3 bases, with 10 bases left in between. The germline V gene has CDR1 MNHEY and CDR2 SMNVEV (reference sequence). There are 12 residues in the CDR3.

The V and J genes are TRBV9 and TRBJ1-2; perhaps TRBD1 as D (6 bases). The V end lost 4 bases, the J end lost 4 bases, and 17 bases lay between the germline ends. Germline V gene data show CDR1 as SGDLS and CDR2 as YYNGEE. The CDR3 contains 15 residues. CDR3 in amino acids: CASSTGGLNIYGYTF. Here the CDR3 DNA reads TGTGCCAGCAGCACCGGGGGCCTGAACATCTATGGCTACACCTTC.

The V call is TRBV11-2, the J call TRBJ1-1, with unresolved D. The CDR3 length is 10 residues. Germline V CDR1 and CDR2: SGHAT, FQNNGV. The germline V and J ends were trimmed by 2 bases and 7 bases, with 2 bases remaining between them. Here the CDR3 DNA reads TGTGCCAGCAGCTTAAATGAAGCTTTCTTT. Translating gives CASSLNEAFF.

On this clone: This sequence may be a read error, since a much larger clone differs from it by one base. The CDR3 loop reads CASSLEDTEAFF. The CDR3 bases are TGTGCCAGCAGCTTGGAGGACACTGAAGCTTTCTTT. The V gene is TRBV5-6, the J gene TRBJ1-1; D ambiguous. CDR1 SGHDT and CDR2 YYEEEE come from the germline V gene. CDR3 size: 12 residues. Trimming stripped 0 bases from V and 3 bases from J, with 3 bases between.

Remarks on this clone: Additional DNA sequences in this sample encode the identical CDR3. The CDR3 protein is CASSLGGLYEQYF. The CDR3 DNA follows: TGTGCCAGCAGCTTGGGGGGGCTGTACGAGCAGTACTTC. The chain is built from TRBV5-6 and TRBJ2-7, with a weak D call TRBD1 (6 bases). From germline, CDR1 is SGHDT and CDR2 YYEEEE. Trimming took 0 bases from V and 4 from J, leaving 8 bases between them. This CDR3 is 13 amino acids long.

The rearrangement uses TRBV7-6 and TRBJ2-5, with 11 bases identical to TRBD2. CDR1 is SGHVS and CDR2 is FNYEAQ in the germline V gene. V shed 5 bases and J 0 bases; nucleotides not matched to a gene: 5. The length of the CDR3 is 16 residues. This chain's CDR3 is CASSKRTSGYQETQYF. CDR3 bases: TGTGCCAGCAGCAAGCGGACTAGCGGGTACCAAGAGACCCAGTACTTC.

The chain joins TRBV28 to TRBJ1-1, with TRBD1 matching over 8 bases. The J segment lost 9 bases and the V segment lost 1 base, leaving 4 bases of the junction unmatched. This CDR3 region has 13 residues. Germline V gene lookup returns CDR1 MDHEN and CDR2 SYDVKM. The CDR3 loop reads CASSLSRQGQAFF. CDR3 sequence (DNA): TGTGCCAGCAGTTTATCCAGACAGGGGCAAGCTTTCTTT.